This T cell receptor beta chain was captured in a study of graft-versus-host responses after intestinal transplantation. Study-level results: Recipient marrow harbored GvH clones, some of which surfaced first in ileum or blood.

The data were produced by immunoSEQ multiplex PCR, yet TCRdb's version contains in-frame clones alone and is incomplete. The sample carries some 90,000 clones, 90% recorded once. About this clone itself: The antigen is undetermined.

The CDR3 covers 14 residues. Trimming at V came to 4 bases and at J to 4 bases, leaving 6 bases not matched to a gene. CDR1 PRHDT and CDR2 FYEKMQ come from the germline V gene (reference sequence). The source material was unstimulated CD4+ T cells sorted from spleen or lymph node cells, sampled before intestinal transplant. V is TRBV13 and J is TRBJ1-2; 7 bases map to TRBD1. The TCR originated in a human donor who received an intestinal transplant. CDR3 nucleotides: TGTGCCAGCAGCTCACGGACAGGCGGCTATGGCTACACCTTC. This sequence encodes CASSSRTGGYGYTF.